A single sample is the source of the 12 T cell receptor beta chains below, sequenced in a study of glioma-infiltrating T cells. Using RNA template, CDR3s of TCR alpha and beta were amplified with iRepertoire arm-PCR. TCRdb re-analysed the multiplex PCR reads in MiXCR, keeping a single row per CDR3 protein. This table holds roughly 200,000 distinct CDR3 sequences, more than 25% found once. Sequenced: glioma tissue, nonneoplastic brain tissue, or PBMCs (not recorded which). The receptors were sampled from a human donor with low-grade glioma or glioblastoma, undergoing nonglioma brain surgery, or in good health (not recorded which).

This chain links TRBV4-1 with TRBJ2-7; 8 bases are shared with TRBD1. With V trimmed by 3 bases and J by 4 bases, 11 bases remained unmatched. The length of the CDR3 is 16 residues. Germline loops: CDR1 MGHRA, CDR2 YSYEKL. In DNA form, the CDR3 reads TGCGCCAGCAGCCACTTCCTCACAGGGGGAGATTACGAGCAGTACTTC. Protein product: CASSHFLTGGDYEQYF.

This sequence joins TRBV5-4 and TRBJ2-3, with TRBD2 matching over 8 bases. The trim removed 0 bases at V and 6 bases at J, leaving 3 bases unmatched. This CDR3 spans 14 amino acids. In germline, CDR1 is SGHNT, CDR2 YYREEE (reference sequence). The CDR3 coding sequence is TGTGCCAGCAGCTTGGACCCGGGAGGGGATACGCAGTATTTT. This sequence encodes CASSLDPGGDTQYF.

This clonotype was recorded many times. The V call is TRBV7-3, the J call TRBJ2-1; tentative D call: TRBD2 (6 bases). The CDR3 totals 12 residues. The germline V gene encodes CDR1 SGHTA and CDR2 FQGTGA. The V gene lost 0 bases and the J gene lost 10 bases, with 7 bases spanning the gap. CDR3 sequence (DNA): TGTGCCAGCAGCTTAACGGAGGGAGAGCAGTTCTTC. Translated: CASSLTEGEQFF.

This clonotype showed up just a few times. A read error may explain this, as a much larger clone is one base away. The chain uses TRBV6-6 and TRBJ2-7; the D gene is possibly TRBD2 (7 bases). The CDR3 is made up of 17 amino acids. Looked up from germline, CDR1 is MNHNY and CDR2 is SVGAGI (reference sequence). The ends were cut back, 0 bases at V and 6 bases at J, with 21 bases in the middle. CDR3 protein: CASSYSQGAGGRGEQYF. Here the CDR3 DNA reads TGTGCCAGCAGTTACTCACAGGGAGCTGGCGGGAGAGGCGAGCAGTACTTC.

The chain has TRBV7-8 and TRBJ2-7; TRBD1 aligns across 8 bases. Germline V gene data show CDR1 as SGHVS and CDR2 as FQNEAQ. This CDR3 spans 14 amino acids. The J segment lost 2 bases and the V segment lost 5 bases, leaving 5 bases of the junction unmatched. The DNA of the CDR3 is TGTGCCAGCAGCGAATCGACAGGGGCCTACGAGCAGTACTTC. Its translation is CASSESTGAYEQYF. Based on the CDR3 plus reference TRBV7-8 and TRBJ2-7, the full variable domain is GAGVSQSPRYKVAKRGQDVALRCDPISGHVSLFWYQQALGQGPEFLTYFQNEAQLDKSGLPSDRFFAERPEGSVSTLKIQRTQQEDSAVYLCASSESTGAYEQYFGPGTRLTVT.

On this clonotype itself: A much larger clone is a single base away; this may be a read error. The chain is built from TRBV4-1 and TRBJ1-4; the D is unclear. Germline V lookup: CDR1 MGHRA, CDR2 YSYEKL. Trimming pared 1 base from V and 6 bases from J, leaving 12 bases between. The CDR3 extends over 15 amino acids. The CDR3 loop is CASSQAWVVYEKLFF. The CDR3 region has the DNA TGCGCCAGCAGCCAAGCATGGGTCGTCTATGAAAAACTGTTTTTT.

The table lists this clonotype with many counts. The chain joins TRBV28 to TRBJ2-1; D possibly corresponds to TRBD2 (6 bases). The CDR3 loop spans 16 amino acids. Germline V gene data show CDR1 as MDHEN and CDR2 as SYDVKM. V gave up 5 bases and J gave up 4 bases, with 18 bases separating them. CDR3 protein: CASSRDLGRGYNEQFF. In DNA form, the CDR3 reads TGTGCCAGCAGTCGAGATCTAGGGCGGGGTTACAATGAGCAGTTCTTC.

In this sample, this clonotype turned up a few times. J is TRBJ2-2 and V is TRBV18; a weak D match, TRBD2 (6 bases). Germline loops: CDR1 KGHSH, CDR2 LQKENI. The CDR3 spans 13 residues. Trimming removed 6 bases at V and 4 bases at J, with 9 bases between. CDR3 coding DNA: TGTGCCAGCTCGGGACTCTCCACCGGGGAGCTGTTTTTT. Its protein is CASSGLSTGELFF. Full variable domain (missing parts from reference TRBV18 and TRBJ2-2): NAGVMQNPRHLVRRRGQEARLRCSPMKGHSHVYWYRQLPEEGLKFMVYLQKENIIDESGMPKERFSAEFPKEGPSILRIQQVVRGDSAAYFCASSGLSTGELFFGEGSRLTVL.

A remark on this clonotype: A much larger clone differs by one base, so this may be a read error. The rearrangement uses TRBV29-1 and TRBJ1-5, with D uncertain. Germline assignment: CDR1 SQVTM and CDR2 ANQGSEA. The CDR3 length is 12 residues. The chain's CDR3 is CSVGSSNRPQHF. The CDR3 DNA is TGCAGCGTTGGGAGTAGCAATCGGCCCCAGCATTTT.

This clonotype has at least ten counts. The chain employs TRBV7-9 and TRBJ1-1, with D perhaps TRBD1 (6 bases). The V and J ends lost 2 bases and 2 bases respectively, with 12 bases between them. The CDR3 runs 15 residues. Germline CDR1 and CDR2: SEHNR and FQNEAQ (reference sequence). In DNA form, the CDR3 reads TGTGCCAGCAGCTTAATGACAGGAGCCAACACTGAAGCTTTCTTT. It codes for CASSLMTGANTEAFF.

This clonotype was found a few times. V usage is TRBV11-2 and J usage is TRBJ2-1, with TRBD2 matching over 13 bases. The CDR3 contains 16 residues. V lost 5 bases to trimming and J lost 7 bases; unmatched junction nucleotides: 8. Looked up from germline, CDR1 is SGHAT and CDR2 is FQNNGV. The CDR3 nucleotides are TGTGCCAGCAGCCCCCCCGGGACTAGCGGGAAAAATGAGCAGTTCTTC. Amino acids: CASSPPGTSGKNEQFF.

With respect to this clonotype: One junction end does not reproduce the germline sequence, and a read error may be involved. The rearrangement uses TRBV12-3 or TRBV12-4 and TRBJ1-2; D is perhaps TRBD1 (6 bases). The CDR3 is 16 residues long. CDR3 amino acids: CDSSPITGTNYDGYTF. The DNA of the CDR3 is TGTGACAGCAGTCCCATAACCGGGACAAATTACGATGGCTACACCTTC.